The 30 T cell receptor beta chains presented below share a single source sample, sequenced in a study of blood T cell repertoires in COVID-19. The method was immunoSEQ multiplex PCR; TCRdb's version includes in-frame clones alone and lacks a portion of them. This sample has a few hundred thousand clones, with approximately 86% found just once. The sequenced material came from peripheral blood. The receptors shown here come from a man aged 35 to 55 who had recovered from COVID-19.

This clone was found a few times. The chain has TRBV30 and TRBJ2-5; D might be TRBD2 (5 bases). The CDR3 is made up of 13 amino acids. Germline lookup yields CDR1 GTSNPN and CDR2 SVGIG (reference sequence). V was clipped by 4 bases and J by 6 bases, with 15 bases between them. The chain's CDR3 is CAWTLISGQTQYF. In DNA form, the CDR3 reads TGTGCCTGGACTCTTATCAGCGGTCAGACCCAGTACTTC.

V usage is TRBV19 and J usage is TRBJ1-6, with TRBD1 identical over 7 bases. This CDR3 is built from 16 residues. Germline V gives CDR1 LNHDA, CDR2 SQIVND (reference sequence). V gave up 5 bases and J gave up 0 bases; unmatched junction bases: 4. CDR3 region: CASSGQAGSYNSPLHF. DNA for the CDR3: TGTGCCAGTAGTGGACAGGCAGGCTCCTATAATTCACCCCTCCACTTT. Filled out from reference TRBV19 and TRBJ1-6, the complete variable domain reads DGGITQSPKYLFRKEGQNVTLSCEQNLNHDAMYWYRQDPGQGLRLIYYSQIVNDFQKGDIAEGYSVSREKKESFPLTVTSAQKNPTAFYLCASSGQAGSYNSPLHFGNGTRLTVT.

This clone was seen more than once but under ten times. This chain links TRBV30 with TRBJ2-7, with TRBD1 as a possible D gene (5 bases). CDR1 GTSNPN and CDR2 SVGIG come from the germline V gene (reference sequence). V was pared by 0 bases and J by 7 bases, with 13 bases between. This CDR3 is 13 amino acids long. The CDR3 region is CAWSVLGQGEQYF. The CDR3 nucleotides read TGTGCCTGGAGTGTACTGGGGCAGGGAGAGCAGTACTTC.

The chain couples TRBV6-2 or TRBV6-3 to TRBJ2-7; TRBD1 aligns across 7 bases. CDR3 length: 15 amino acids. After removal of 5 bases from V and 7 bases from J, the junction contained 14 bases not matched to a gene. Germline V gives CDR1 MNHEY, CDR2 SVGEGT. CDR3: CASSPAHRGIGEQYF. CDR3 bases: TGTGCCAGCAGTCCCGCCCACAGGGGTATTGGTGAGCAGTACTTC.

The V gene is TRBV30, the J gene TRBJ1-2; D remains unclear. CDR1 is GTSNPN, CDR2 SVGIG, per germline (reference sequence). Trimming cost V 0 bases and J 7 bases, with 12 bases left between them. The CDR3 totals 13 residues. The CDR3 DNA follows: TGTGCCTGGAGTGTGAGGTTTGTCGGTGGCTACACCTTC. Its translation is CAWSVRFVGGYTF.

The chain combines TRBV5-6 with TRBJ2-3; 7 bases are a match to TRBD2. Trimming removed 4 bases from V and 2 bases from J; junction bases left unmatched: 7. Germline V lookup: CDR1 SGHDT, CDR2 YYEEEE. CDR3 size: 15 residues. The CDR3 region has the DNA TGTGCCAGCAGCCATACAGCGGGAATCACAGATACGCAGTATTTT. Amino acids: CASSHTAGITDTQYF.

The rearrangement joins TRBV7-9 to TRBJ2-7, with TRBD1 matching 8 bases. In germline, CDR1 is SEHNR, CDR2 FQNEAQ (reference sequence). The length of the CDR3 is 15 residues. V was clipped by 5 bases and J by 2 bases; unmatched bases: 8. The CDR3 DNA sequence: TGTGCCAGCAGCGCGCCGGGACAGGACCCCTACGAGCAGTACTTC. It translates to CASSAPGQDPYEQYF.

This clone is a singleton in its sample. The CDR3 DNA is TGTGCCAGCAGCTTGGGGGCCAATCTAGCCAAAAACATTCAGTACTTC. It encodes CASSLGANLAKNIQYF. The rearrangement links TRBV7-9 to TRBJ2-4; D perhaps matches TRBD1 (6 bases). In germline, CDR1 is SEHNR, CDR2 FQNEAQ (reference sequence). The CDR3 runs to 16 residues. V was cut by 3 bases and J by 0 bases, with 12 bases left in between.

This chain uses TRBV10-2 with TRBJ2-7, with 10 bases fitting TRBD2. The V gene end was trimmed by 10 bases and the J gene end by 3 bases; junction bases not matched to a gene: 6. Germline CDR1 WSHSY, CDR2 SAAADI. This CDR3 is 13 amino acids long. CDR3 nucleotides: TGCGCCACCCAGCGGGAGGGTCTCTACGAGCAGTACTTC. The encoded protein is CATQREGLYEQYF.

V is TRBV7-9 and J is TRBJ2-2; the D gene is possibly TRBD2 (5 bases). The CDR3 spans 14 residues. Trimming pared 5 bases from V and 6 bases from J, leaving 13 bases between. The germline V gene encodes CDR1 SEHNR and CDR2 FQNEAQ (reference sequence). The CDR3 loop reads CASSHPGYAGELFF. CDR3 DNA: TGTGCCAGCAGCCACCCGGGATACGCCGGGGAGCTGTTTTTT.

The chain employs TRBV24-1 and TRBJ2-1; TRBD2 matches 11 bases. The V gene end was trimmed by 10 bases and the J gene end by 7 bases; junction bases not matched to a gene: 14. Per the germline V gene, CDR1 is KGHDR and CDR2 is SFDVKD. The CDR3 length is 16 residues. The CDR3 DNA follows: TGTGCCACGACTAAAAAACTAGCGGGGGAAGTTAATGAGCAGTTCTTC. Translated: CATTKKLAGEVNEQFF.

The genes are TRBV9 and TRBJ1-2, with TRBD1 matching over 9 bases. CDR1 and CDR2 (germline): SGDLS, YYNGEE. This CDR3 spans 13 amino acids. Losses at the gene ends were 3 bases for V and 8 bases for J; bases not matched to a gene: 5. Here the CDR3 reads CASSAGQGGGYTF. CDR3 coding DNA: TGTGCCAGCAGCGCGGGACAGGGCGGCGGCTACACCTTC.

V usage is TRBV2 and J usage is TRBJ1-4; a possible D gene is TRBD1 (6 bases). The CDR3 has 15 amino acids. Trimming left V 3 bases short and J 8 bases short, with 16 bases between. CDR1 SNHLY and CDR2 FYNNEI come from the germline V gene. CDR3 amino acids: CASSEGAGAREKLFF. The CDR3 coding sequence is TGTGCCAGCAGTGAGGGGGCAGGGGCAAGGGAAAAACTGTTTTTT.

CDR3 protein: CASSPLSNEKLFF. DNA of the CDR3: TGTGCCAGCTCACCACTTAGTAATGAAAAACTGTTTTTT. The V and J genes are TRBV18 and TRBJ1-4, with unresolved D. V was shortened by 1 base and J by 4 bases, with 4 bases between the two germline ends. The germline V gene has CDR1 KGHSH and CDR2 LQKENI. This CDR3 comprises 13 residues.

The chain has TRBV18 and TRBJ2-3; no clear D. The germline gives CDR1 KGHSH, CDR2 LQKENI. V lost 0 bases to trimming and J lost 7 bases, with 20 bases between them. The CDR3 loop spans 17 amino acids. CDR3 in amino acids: CASSPPAVSAPLHTQYF. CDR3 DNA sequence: TGTGCCAGCTCACCACCGGCTGTATCAGCGCCGCTACATACGCAGTATTTT.

CDR3 residues: CASSIGGSPLHF. Here the CDR3 DNA reads TGTGCCAGTAGTATCGGGGGGTCACCCCTCCACTTT. The chain links TRBV19 to TRBJ1-6; maybe TRBD1 (5 bases). Trimming shortened V by 3 bases and J by 10 bases, and 7 bases separated the two germline ends. Germline values: CDR1 LNHDA, CDR2 SQIVND (reference sequence). The CDR3 is 12 amino acids.

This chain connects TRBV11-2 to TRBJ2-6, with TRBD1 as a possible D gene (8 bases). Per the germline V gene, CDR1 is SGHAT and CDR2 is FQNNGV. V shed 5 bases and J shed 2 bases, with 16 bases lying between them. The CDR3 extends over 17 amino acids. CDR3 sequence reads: CASSIQGGVPGANVLTF. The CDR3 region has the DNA TGTGCCAGCAGCATACAGGGGGGGGTCCCTGGGGCCAACGTCCTGACTTTC. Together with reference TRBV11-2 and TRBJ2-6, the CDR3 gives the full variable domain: EAGVAQSPRYKIIEKRQSVAFWCNPISGHATLYWYQQILGQGPKLLIQFQNNGVVDDSQLPKDRFSAERLKGVDSTLKIQPAKLEDSAVYLCASSIQGGVPGANVLTFGAGSRLTVL.

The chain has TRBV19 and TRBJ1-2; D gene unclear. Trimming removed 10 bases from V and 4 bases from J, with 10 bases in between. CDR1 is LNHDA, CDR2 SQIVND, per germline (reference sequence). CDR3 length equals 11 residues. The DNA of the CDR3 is TGTGCCACTTCAGACTCCTATGGCTACACCTTC. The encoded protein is CATSDSYGYTF.

The CDR3 sequence is CASSFTGTTLSEQYF. The CDR3 region has the DNA TGTGCCAGTAGTTTCACCGGGACTACCCTTTCCGAGCAGTACTTC. The gene calls are TRBV19 and TRBJ2-7; 7 bases are shared with TRBD2. Trimming took 5 bases from V and 6 from J; bases not matched to a gene: 13. From germline, CDR1 is LNHDA and CDR2 SQIVND (reference sequence). This CDR3 contains 15 residues. The variable domain in full, with the rest retrieved from reference TRBV19 and TRBJ2-7, is DGGITQSPKYLFRKEGQNVTLSCEQNLNHDAMYWYRQDPGQGLRLIYYSQIVNDFQKGDIAEGYSVSREKKESFPLTVTSAQKNPTAFYLCASSFTGTTLSEQYFGPGTRLTVT.

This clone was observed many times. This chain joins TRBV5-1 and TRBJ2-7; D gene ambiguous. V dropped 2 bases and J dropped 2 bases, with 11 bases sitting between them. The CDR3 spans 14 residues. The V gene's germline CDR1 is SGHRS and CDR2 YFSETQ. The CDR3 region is CASSFNAAAYEQYF. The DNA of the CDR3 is TGCGCCAGCAGCTTCAACGCGGCCGCCTACGAGCAGTACTTC.

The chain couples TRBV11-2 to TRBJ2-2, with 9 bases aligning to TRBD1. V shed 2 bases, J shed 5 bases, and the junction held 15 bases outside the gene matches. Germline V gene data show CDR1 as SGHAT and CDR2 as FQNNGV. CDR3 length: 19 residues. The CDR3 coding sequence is TGTGCCAGCAGCTTACTGGCGGGGTTCCGGGACAGGGAAACCGGGGAGCTGTTTTTT. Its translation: CASSLLAGFRDRETGELFF.

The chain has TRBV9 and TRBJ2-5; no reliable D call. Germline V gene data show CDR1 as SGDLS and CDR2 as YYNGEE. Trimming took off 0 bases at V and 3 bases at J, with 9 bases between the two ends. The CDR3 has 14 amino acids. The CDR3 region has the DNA TGTGCCAGCAGCGTAGTGTTCAGCGAAGAGACCCAGTACTTC. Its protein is CASSVVFSEETQYF.

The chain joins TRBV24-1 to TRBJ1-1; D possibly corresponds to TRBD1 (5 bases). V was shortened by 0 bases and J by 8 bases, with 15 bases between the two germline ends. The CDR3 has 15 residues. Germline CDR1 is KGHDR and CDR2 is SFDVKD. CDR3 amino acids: CATSDLGFWGREAFF. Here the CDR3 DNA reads TGTGCCACCAGTGATTTGGGGTTCTGGGGCAGAGAAGCTTTCTTT.

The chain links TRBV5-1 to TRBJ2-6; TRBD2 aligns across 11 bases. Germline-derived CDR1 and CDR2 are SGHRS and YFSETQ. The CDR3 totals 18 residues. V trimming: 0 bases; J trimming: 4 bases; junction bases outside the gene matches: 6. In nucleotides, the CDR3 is TGCGCCAGCAGCTTGGGACTAGCGGGATCAGCCGGGGCCAACGTCCTGACTTTC. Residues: CASSLGLAGSAGANVLTF.

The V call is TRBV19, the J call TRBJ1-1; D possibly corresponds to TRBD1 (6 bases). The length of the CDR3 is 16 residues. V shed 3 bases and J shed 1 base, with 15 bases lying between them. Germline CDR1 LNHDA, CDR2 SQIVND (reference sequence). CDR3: CASSIPDRTKNTEAFF. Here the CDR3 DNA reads TGTGCCAGTAGTATCCCCGACAGGACGAAGAACACTGAAGCTTTCTTT.

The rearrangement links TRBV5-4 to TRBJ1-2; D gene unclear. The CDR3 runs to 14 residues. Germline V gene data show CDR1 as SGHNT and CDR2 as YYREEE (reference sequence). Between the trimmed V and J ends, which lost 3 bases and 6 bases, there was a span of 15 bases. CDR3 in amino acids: CASSSPGREDGYTF. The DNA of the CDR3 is TGTGCCAGCAGCTCCCCGGGGAGGGAAGATGGCTACACCTTC. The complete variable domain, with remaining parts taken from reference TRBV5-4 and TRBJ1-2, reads ETGVTQSPTHLIKTRGQQVTLRCSSQSGHNTVSWYQQALGQGPQFIFQYYREEENGRGNFPPRFSGLQFPNYSSELNVNALELDDSALYLCASSSPGREDGYTFGSGTRLTVV.

CDR3: CASSEGTLNTEAFF. In DNA, the CDR3 is TGTGCCAGCAGTGAAGGGACATTGAACACTGAAGCTTTCTTT. This chain connects TRBV2 to TRBJ1-1; D may be TRBD1 (5 bases). V lost 1 base to trimming and J lost 0 bases, with 6 bases between them. Germline values: CDR1 SNHLY, CDR2 FYNNEI. The CDR3 spans 14 residues.

CDR3 residues: CASSSWTGIAREQYF. CDR3 nucleotides: TGTGCCAGCAGTTCCTGGACAGGAATAGCACGTGAGCAGTACTTC. The V call is TRBV6-2 or TRBV6-3, the J call TRBJ2-7; the match to TRBD1 covers 7 bases. The germline V gene has CDR1 MNHEY and CDR2 SVGEGT. V shed 4 bases, J shed 7 bases, and the junction held 13 bases outside the gene matches. This CDR3 has 15 amino acids.

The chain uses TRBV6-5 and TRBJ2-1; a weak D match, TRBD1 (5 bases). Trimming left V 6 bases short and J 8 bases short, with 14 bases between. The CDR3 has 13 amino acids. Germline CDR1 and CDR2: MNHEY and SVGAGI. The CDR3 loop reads CASRLQVRDEQFF. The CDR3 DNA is TGTGCCAGCAGATTACAGGTCCGCGATGAGCAGTTCTTC.

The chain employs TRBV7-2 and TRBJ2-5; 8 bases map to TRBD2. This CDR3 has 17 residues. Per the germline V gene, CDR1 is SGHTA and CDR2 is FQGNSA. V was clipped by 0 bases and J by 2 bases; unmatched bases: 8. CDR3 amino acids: CASSLALRGGKQETQYF. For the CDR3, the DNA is TGTGCCAGCAGCTTAGCGTTACGGGGGGGCAAACAAGAGACCCAGTACTTC.